These T cell receptor beta chains were read from a single sample in a study of persistence of HIV-infected CD4 T cells. The method was immunoSEQ multiplex PCR; TCRdb's version includes in-frame clones alone and lacks a portion of them. The sample has roughly 64,000 clones, roughly 75% seen once; the top ten hold approximately 1.7%. Their antigens are not known. The sequences come from CD4+ T cells sorted from PBMCs after approximately 19-hour stimulation, collected from a patient who received antiretroviral therapy. The source of these receptors is an adult man with HIV who was CMV-seropositive. Both conserved end residues are part of each CDR3. A D gene is named only where the DNA matches it firmly. Size is stated for part of the rows, as once, few or many counts, or as a class when the clone is expanded.

d_call,j_call,v_call,clone_size,cdr3_nt,cdr3_aa
-,TRBJ2-7,TRBV18,-,TGTGCCAGCTCACCGGACGCAGGGTATAGGGGCTTC,CASSPDAGYRGF
TRBD1,TRBJ1-5,TRBV2,-,TGTGCCAGCAGTCCCCCGGGACAGGGGAACAATCAGCCCCAGCATTTT,CASSPPGQGNNQPQHF
-,TRBJ1-3,TRBV3-1/TRBV3-2,-,TGTGCCAGCAGCCAAGGGGGGCGGAGCTCTGGAAACACCATATATTTT,CASSQGGRSSGNTIYF
-,TRBJ1-5,TRBV7-2,-,TGTGCCAGCAGCCGTGGGGGCAATCAGCCCCAGCATTTT,CASSRGGNQPQHF
-,TRBJ1-6,TRBV6-6,-,TGTGCCAGCAGGACCCTACAGATGACTAATAATTCACCCCTCCACTTT,CASRTLQMTNNSPLHF
TRBD1,TRBJ1-1,TRBV7-9,-,TGTGCCAGCAGCCAGGGGGACGCGGCGGGCGAAGCTTTCTTT,CASSQGDAAGEAFF
TRBD2,TRBJ2-7,TRBV7-2,-,TGTGCCAGCAGCGCCCTCCGGACTAGCGGGGGGTCCTACGAGCAGTACTTC,CASSALRTSGGSYEQYF
TRBD1,TRBJ1-5,TRBV4-1,-,TGCGCCAGCAGCCAAACCATGGACAGGGGGCTTGGTCAGCCCCAGCATTTT,CASSQTMDRGLGQPQHF
-,TRBJ1-6,TRBV6-1,-,TGTGCCAGCAGTGATCTTGGGGGGTCCTATAATTCACCCCTCCACTTT,CASSDLGGSYNSPLHF
TRBD1,TRBJ1-2,TRBV27,-,TGTGCCAGCAGTTCCCTCGGGACAGGGGGCAATGGCTACACCTTC,CASSSLGTGGNGYTF
-,TRBJ1-1,TRBV19,-,TGTGCCAGTAGTATCGGAGGGAGGGGGTCCACTGAAGCTTTCTTT,CASSIGGRGSTEAFF
-,TRBJ1-5,TRBV4-1,few,TGCGCCAGCAGCCAAGCCTGGTGGCGGGACAATCAGCCCCAGCATTTT,CASSQAWWRDNQPQHF
-,TRBJ2-7,TRBV7-8,once,TGTGCCAGCAGCCAGGGACAATCCTACGAGCAGTACTTC,CASSQGQSYEQYF
-,TRBJ2-3,TRBV7-3,-,TGTGCCAGCAGCTTAACCGTGGTGAACACAGATACGCAGTATTTT,CASSLTVVNTDTQYF
-,TRBJ1-2,TRBV28,-,TGTGCCAGCAAGGCGGGGGGAGAAAGCTATGGCTACACCTTC,CASKAGGESYGYTF
-,TRBJ2-4,TRBV6-5,-,TGTGCCAGCAAGAGGGGACAAGAAAACATTCAGTACTTC,CASKRGQENIQYF
-,TRBJ1-3,TRBV3-1/TRBV3-2,-,TGTGCCAGCAGCCAAGGGGCGCGGAGGGCCTCTGGAAACACCATATATTTT,CASSQGARRASGNTIYF
-,TRBJ1-5,TRBV2,-,TGTGCCAGTTCTGGAGACGGTCAGCCCCAGCATTTT,CASSGDGQPQHF
TRBD1,TRBJ2-2,TRBV7-3,-,TGTGCCAGCAGCTCGGGACAGGGGGAAGTTGGCGGGGAGCTGTTTTTT,CASSSGQGEVGGELFF
TRBD1,TRBJ1-5,TRBV19,-,TGTGCCAGTACAACAGGGGCAGGGGCAAGCAATCAGCCCCAGCATTTT,CASTTGAGASNQPQHF
-,TRBJ1-1,TRBV6-5,-,TGTGCCAGCAACCCAGGGGCTAACACTGAAGCTTTCTTT,CASNPGANTEAFF
-,TRBJ2-7,TRBV7-9,once,TGTGCCAGCAGCTTACTTGGACCTTACGAGCAGTACTTC,CASSLLGPYEQYF
TRBD1,TRBJ2-7,TRBV19,-,TGTGCCAGTAGTACCCGGGACAGCGCGAACGAGCAGTACTTC,CASSTRDSANEQYF
TRBD1,TRBJ1-1,TRBV7-9,-,TGTGCCAGCAGCTGGGGGACAGGGGCGGGGAACACTGAAGCTTTCTTT,CASSWGTGAGNTEAFF
-,TRBJ2-7,TRBV25-1,-,TGTGCCAGCAGGATCCCAGGGCGTCCTGGACCTACCTACGAGCAGTACTTC,CASRIPGRPGPTYEQYF
-,TRBJ2-2,TRBV7-9,once,TGTGCCAGCAGCTTAGAGGGACCCGACACCGGGGAGCTGTTTTTT,CASSLEGPDTGELFF
TRBD2,TRBJ2-5,TRBV5-1,-,TGCGCCAGCAGCTTAACGATAGCGGGGGGGCTGGGGACCCAGTACTTC,CASSLTIAGGLGTQYF
-,TRBJ1-1,TRBV6-5,-,TGTGCCAGCAGTCGTGGGGGGAGGCCTGAAGCTTTCTTT,CASSRGGRPEAFF
-,TRBJ2-3,TRBV28,few,TGTGCCAGCAGTTTATCGTACACCACAGATACGCAGTATTTT,CASSLSYTTDTQYF
-,TRBJ1-2,TRBV18,-,TGTGCCAGCTCACCACCTAACAGGGCTGCCGCCTCTAACTATGGCTACACCTTC,CASSPPNRAAASNYGYTF
-,TRBJ2-7,TRBV7-8,few,TGTGCCAGCAGCCCCCCCCTCCAGGACGAGCAGTACTTC,CASSPPLQDEQYF
-,TRBJ2-4,TRBV12-1,-,TGTGCCAGCAGCCCGGACAGGGGACCTACCAAAAACATTCAGTACTTC,CASSPDRGPTKNIQYF
-,TRBJ2-7,TRBV7-8,few,TGTGCCAGCAGTCTAGATTTTGAGCAGTACTTC,CASSLDFEQYF